The source of this T cell receptor (beta chain) is a study of CXCR3 chemokines and chemotherapy response in bladder cancer (dated by TCRdb to between 2021 and 2024). In terms of the full investigation: Whether chemotherapy response in human bladder cancer was predicted by intratumoral CXCR3 chemokine system activity was examined in the study.

Library preparation employed PCR. The reads were generated on an Illumina HiSeq 2500. TCRdb reanalyzed the raw reads on its own, using fastp at Q25 for trimming and MiXCR for clone calling, and kept in-frame beta chains. Every entry covers one CDR3 protein and lists the most common genes and DNA from its rows. This sample holds roughly 2,600 distinct CDR3 sequences; roughly a tenth were observed only once. In total, the top ten clones hold 30% to 40% of the sample. This clonotype was recorded at least ten times. Its antigen specificity is not known. Base quality data are lacking; no much larger clone is found one base away. The receptor was derived from a human donor with bladder cancer that responded to neoadjuvant chemotherapy. This sample was taken from a patient whose treatment included neoadjuvant chemotherapy.

The CDR3 is CASSDGGGYEQYF. The DNA is as follows: TGTGCCAGCAGCGATGGGGGGGGCTACGAGCAGTACTTC. The sequence joins TRBV7-6 to TRBJ2-7, with 7 bases matching TRBD2. Including the terminal cysteine and phenylalanine, the CDR3 comprises 13 residues. Left in the record is the CDR3 DNA by itself, 39 bases read in frame from the first base. CDR1 SGHVS and CDR2 FNYEAQ are derived from the germline V gene. Trimming takes 5 bases off V and 3 bases off J; junction bases not matched to a gene: 4.